Listed here is a single T cell receptor beta chain. Repertoires were generated with immunoSEQ multiplex PCR, while TCRdb's copy carries only in-frame clones and drops some. The data show 30,000 or so clones, roughly 91% seen once. V was shortened by 2 bases and J by 4 bases, with 3 bases between the two germline ends. Germline V CDR1 and CDR2: MNHEY, SVGAGI. The CDR3 runs to 11 residues. The sample belongs to a study of T cell changes during pregnancy in multiple sclerosis. This chain links TRBV6-5 with TRBJ2-7; no clear D. The sequences come from CD4+ T cells from peripheral blood mononuclear cells, collected after pregnancy. This clonotype originated in a female donor with multiple sclerosis, enrolled in a pregnancy study. The CDR3 spells CASSYLYEQYF. Here the CDR3 DNA reads TGTGCCAGCAGTTACCTATACGAGCAGTACTTC.